The clone carrying this T cell receptor beta chain was recorded many times. Its antigen is not known. This sample is part of a study of T cells after posttransplantation cyclophosphamide. Findings of the study overall: Tissue-infiltrating T cells from skin or gut overlapped little with blood T cells. Later blood repertoires were often dominated by clones from the donor CD8+ memory compartment. Recipient CMV seropositivity and CMV reactivation strongly tracked TRB clonality.

This related bone marrow graft donor gave peripheral blood on the day of marrow donation. Sequencing used immunoSEQ multiplex PCR; TCRdb keeps in-frame clones, though not all of them. The sample contains roughly 45,000 clones, none of them singletons. This CDR3 region has 14 residues. Per germline, CDR1 SGHTA and CDR2 FQGNSA. V shed 4 bases and J 6 bases; nucleotides not matched to a gene: 7. This receptor was taken from a man between 35 and 55 years old in good health, CMV-negative, and a related stem cell transplant donor. The V gene is TRBV7-2, the J gene TRBJ2-3; 7 positions match TRBD1. Sample: PBMCs. The CDR3 loop reads CASSSNRGLDTQYF. CDR3 bases: TGTGCCAGCAGCTCAAATAGGGGGCTGGATACGCAGTATTTT.